The clone carrying this TCR beta chain was picked up one time. Germline V lookup: CDR1 MDHEN, CDR2 SYDVKM. Trimming cost V 3 bases and J 3 bases, with 9 bases left between them. There are 14 residues in the CDR3. A minimum of 7 million PBMCs was isolated per sample. A second PCR of about 7 to 12 cycles used a sample-barcoded 5' primer and a J-beta primer mix. Using its own MiXCR run on the 5' RACE reads, TCRdb lists one record per CDR3 protein. The sample yields about 1.4 million distinct CDR3 sequences, 55% to 75% seen once. The data belong to a study of blood T cells in healthy people across ages. Study information: The template switching approach captured approximately one barcoded beta molecule for every two T cells.

What was sequenced was blood. The clonotype comes from a man aged 18-30 years in good health. The rearrangement links TRBV28 to TRBJ2-1, with D tentatively TRBD2 (5 bases). CDR3 sequence reads: CASSFTRVYNEQFF. CDR3 DNA: TGTGCCAGCAGTTTTACGAGGGTCTACAATGAGCAGTTCTTC.